This TCR beta chain was sequenced for a study of blood T cell repertoires in COVID-19. Study context: COVID-19 samples collected from the United States, Italy and Spain covered acute and convalescent phases. PBMCs, B-cell-depleted T cells, or T cells were the source of the cDNA or gDNA that made up the material.

The CDR3 runs to 15 residues. Germline V lookup: CDR1 SGHKS, CDR2 YYEKEE (reference sequence). V gave up 0 bases and J gave up 2 bases; unmatched junction bases: 5. A single count supports this clone. As processed by the authors: Amplification of reference gene primers provided the estimated nucleated cell counts. Assay: immunoSEQ multiplex PCR; the TCRdb copy retains only in-frame clones and omits some. The DNA was the basis for D and trimming; V, J and clone size are from that table. The sample has more than 95,000 clones, approximately 90% seen once; the top ten hold 6.5% to 9%. This chain joins TRBV5-5 and TRBJ2-7; the match to TRBD1 covers 7 bases. Sequencing used peripheral blood. This sequence originates from a man between 45 and 60 years old with acute or convalescent COVID-19. CDR3 amino acids: CASSLAKGTAYEQYF. For the CDR3, the DNA is TGTGCCAGCAGCTTGGCAAAAGGGACAGCCTACGAGCAGTACTTC.